Listed here is a single T cell receptor beta chain. The antigen is unknown. Method: immunoSEQ multiplex PCR; TCRdb's copy keeps in-frame clones and lacks some. The sample has 200,000 to 250,000 clones, approximately 87% seen once. This entry comes from a study of cytomegalovirus exposure and HLA in healthy donors. The CDR3 has 14 residues. CDR1 and CDR2 from the germline V gene are ENHRY and SYGVKD. The V end was cut by 6 bases, the J end by 2 bases, with 11 bases between. Overall study findings and caveats: According to reports, the classifier identified cytomegalovirus status with high specificity and sensitivity.

The source of this sequence is a young woman in good health and CMV-seronegative. The rearrangement links TRBV10-3 to TRBJ1-5; TRBD1 is a possible D gene (5 bases). The specimen sequenced was PBMCs. The CDR3 here is CAIRGPGGNQPQHF. The CDR3 region has the DNA TGTGCCATCAGGGGGCCTGGGGGCAATCAGCCCCAGCATTTT.